This T cell receptor beta chain was retrieved from a study of cytomegalovirus exposure and HLA in healthy donors. Profiling relied on immunoSEQ multiplex PCR, and the TCRdb table lists in-frame clones only, not all of them. The repertoire holds about 260,000 clones, with 90% as singletons. The CDR3 spans 14 residues. CDR1 is SGHRS, CDR2 YFSETQ, per germline. Trimming cost V 0 bases and J 3 bases, with 10 bases left between them. The sequenced sample consisted of PBMCs. The source is a woman in her 30s in good health and CMV-seronegative. V and J are TRBV5-1 and TRBJ2-7; D is possibly TRBD1 or TRBD2 (5 bases each). Written as DNA, the CDR3 is TGCGCCAGCAGCTTGGTCGGGGACCACTACGAGCAGTACTTC. Amino acids: CASSLVGDHYEQYF.